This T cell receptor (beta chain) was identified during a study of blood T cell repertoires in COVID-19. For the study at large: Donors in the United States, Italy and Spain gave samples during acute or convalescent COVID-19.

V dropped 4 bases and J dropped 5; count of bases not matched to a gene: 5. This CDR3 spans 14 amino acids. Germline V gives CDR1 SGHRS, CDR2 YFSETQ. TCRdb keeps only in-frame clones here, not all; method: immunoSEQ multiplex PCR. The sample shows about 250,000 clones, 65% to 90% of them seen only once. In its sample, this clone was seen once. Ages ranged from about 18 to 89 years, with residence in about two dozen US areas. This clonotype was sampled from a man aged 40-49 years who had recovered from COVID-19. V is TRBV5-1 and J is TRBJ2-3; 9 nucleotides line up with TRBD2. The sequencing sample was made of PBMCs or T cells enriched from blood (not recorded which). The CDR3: CASSTRLAVDTQYF. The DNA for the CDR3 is TGCGCCAGCAGCACCCGACTAGCGGTAGATACGCAGTATTTT.